This T cell receptor (beta chain) emerged from a study of shared clonotypes between healthy human individuals. Overall study context: Each donor's CD4 naive and CD4 memory cells filled three plates apiece, CD8 naive two, and CD8 memory one.

Trimming took off 5 bases at V and 2 bases at J, with 13 bases between the two ends. Germline-derived CDR1 and CDR2 are SGHRS and YFSETQ. This CDR3 is 14 amino acids long. Deep-level settings were used for running the assay. The method was immunoSEQ multiplex PCR; TCRdb's version includes in-frame clones alone and lacks a portion of them. In the table there are 550,000 to 850,000 clones, under 80% of which are singletons. The specimen was memory CD4+ T cells sorted from blood. Subset noted: CD45RA-negative fraction. The clonotype originates from a woman aged 30 to 39 in good health. The chain carries TRBV5-1 and TRBJ1-2; unclear D gene. CDR3 sequence reads: CASSLTTTNYGYTF. The CDR3 DNA sequence: TGCGCCAGCAGTTTAACGACTACCAACTATGGCTACACCTTC.